Included here is one T cell receptor (beta chain) sequence, with context. The data were produced by immunoSEQ multiplex PCR, yet TCRdb's version contains in-frame clones alone and is incomplete. The profile shows some 74,000 clones, around 92% of them singletons. This record comes from a study of T cell changes during pregnancy in multiple sclerosis. The sequenced sample was peripheral blood, obtained before pregnancy. The origin of this receptor is a female donor with multiple sclerosis, enrolled in a pregnancy study.

The CDR3 DNA reads TGTGCCAGCAGTTTGATAGGGGACGAGCAGTACTTC. This sequence encodes CASSLIGDEQYF. This sequence joins TRBV28 and TRBJ2-7; D perhaps matches TRBD1 (5 bases). This CDR3 contains 12 residues. V dropped 3 bases and J dropped 5 bases, with 8 bases sitting between them. The germline gives CDR1 MDHEN, CDR2 SYDVKM. Supplemented by reference TRBV28 and TRBJ2-7, the full variable domain reads DVKVTQSSRYLVKRTGEKVFLECVQDMDHENMFWYRQDPGLGLRLIYFSYDVKMKEKGDIPEGYSVSREKKERFSLILESASTNQTSMYLCASSLIGDEQYFGPGTRLTVT.